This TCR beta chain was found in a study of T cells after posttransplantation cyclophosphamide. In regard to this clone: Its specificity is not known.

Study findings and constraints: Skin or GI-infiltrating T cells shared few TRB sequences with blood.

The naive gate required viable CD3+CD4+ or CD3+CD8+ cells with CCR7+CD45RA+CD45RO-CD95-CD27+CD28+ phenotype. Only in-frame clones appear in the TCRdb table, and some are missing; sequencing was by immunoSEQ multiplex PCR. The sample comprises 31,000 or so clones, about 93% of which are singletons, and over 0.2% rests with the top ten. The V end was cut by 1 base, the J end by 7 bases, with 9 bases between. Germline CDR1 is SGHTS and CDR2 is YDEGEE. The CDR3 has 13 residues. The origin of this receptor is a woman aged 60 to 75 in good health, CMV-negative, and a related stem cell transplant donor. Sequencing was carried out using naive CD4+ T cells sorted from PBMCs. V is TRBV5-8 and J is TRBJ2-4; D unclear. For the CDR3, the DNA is TGTGCCAGCAGCTTGCCTAGAACGAACATTCAGTACTTC. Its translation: CASSLPRTNIQYF. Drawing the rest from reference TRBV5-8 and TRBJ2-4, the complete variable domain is EAGVTQSPTHLIKTRGQQATLRCSPISGHTSVYWYQQALGLGLQFLLWYDEGEERNRGNFPPRFSGRQFPNYSSELNVNALELEDSALYLCASSLPRTNIQYFGAGTRLSVL.